The entry below describes one T cell receptor beta chain. These data come from a study of blood T cell repertoires in COVID-19. In the authors' workflow: Reference gene primer amplification yielded estimated nucleated cell counts. Assay used: immunoSEQ multiplex PCR; TCRdb lists only in-frame clones, some missing. The D gene and trimming were derived from the DNA, and the V and J assignments and clone size from that table. The sample includes more than 250,000 clones, over 75% of them seen just once. Germline V gene lookup returns CDR1 SGHTA and CDR2 FQGTGA. The CDR3 loop spans 15 amino acids. The V and J ends lost 3 bases and 7 bases, in that order; junction bases with no gene match: 6.

The chain combines TRBV7-3 with TRBJ1-6, with 7 bases that match TRBD1. Material: peripheral blood. The receptor comes from a man aged 45-65 years with active or convalescent COVID-19. CDR3 sequence (DNA): TGTGCCAGCAGCTTTGGGACAGCGAAAAATTCACCCCTCCACTTT. Its protein is CASSFGTAKNSPLHF.